This TCR beta chain was captured by sequencing in a study of T cell repertoires in cytomegalovirus infection. Study-wide results and limits: In two of eight donors, the top clonotype was HLA-C-restricted CMV-specific.

The V end lost 0 bases, the J end lost 4 bases, and 15 bases lay between the germline ends. The germline gives CDR1 DFQATT, CDR2 SNEGSKA (reference sequence). The CDR3 sequence is 15 residues long. This clonotype came up a few times. Its target is not known. Each CDR3 protein is one row after TCRdb ran MiXCR on the reads. Among about 160,000 distinct CDR3 sequences listed, roughly 21% were seen once. The sample consisted of CD8+ T cells from cultured PBMCs, taken from culture after CMV antigen stimulation. The TCR sequence derives from a human donor in good health (CMV status not recorded). Some clones in this sample may be carry-over from other donors' samples. The chain has TRBV20-1 and TRBJ1-1; D is possibly TRBD1 (6 bases). As DNA, the CDR3 is TGCAGTGCTAGAGAGGGGCAGGGGTCTAGCACTGAAGCTTTCTTT. Its protein product is CSAREGQGSSTEAFF.